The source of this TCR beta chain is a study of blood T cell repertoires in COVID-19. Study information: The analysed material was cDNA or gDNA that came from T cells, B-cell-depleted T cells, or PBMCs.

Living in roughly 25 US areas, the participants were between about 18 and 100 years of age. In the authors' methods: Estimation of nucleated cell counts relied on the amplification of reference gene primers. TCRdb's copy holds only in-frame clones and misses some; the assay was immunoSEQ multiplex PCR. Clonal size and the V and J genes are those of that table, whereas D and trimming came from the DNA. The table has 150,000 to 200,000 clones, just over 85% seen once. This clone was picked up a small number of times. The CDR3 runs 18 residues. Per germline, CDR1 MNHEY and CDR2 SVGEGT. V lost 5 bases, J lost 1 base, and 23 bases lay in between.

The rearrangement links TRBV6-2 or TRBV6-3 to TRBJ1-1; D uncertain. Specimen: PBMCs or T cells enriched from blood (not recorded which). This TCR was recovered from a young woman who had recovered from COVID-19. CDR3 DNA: TGTGCCAGCAGTCACCTCTTGGTTGGGCCTTCGGAGAACACTGAAGCTTTCTTT. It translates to CASSHLLVGPSENTEAFF.